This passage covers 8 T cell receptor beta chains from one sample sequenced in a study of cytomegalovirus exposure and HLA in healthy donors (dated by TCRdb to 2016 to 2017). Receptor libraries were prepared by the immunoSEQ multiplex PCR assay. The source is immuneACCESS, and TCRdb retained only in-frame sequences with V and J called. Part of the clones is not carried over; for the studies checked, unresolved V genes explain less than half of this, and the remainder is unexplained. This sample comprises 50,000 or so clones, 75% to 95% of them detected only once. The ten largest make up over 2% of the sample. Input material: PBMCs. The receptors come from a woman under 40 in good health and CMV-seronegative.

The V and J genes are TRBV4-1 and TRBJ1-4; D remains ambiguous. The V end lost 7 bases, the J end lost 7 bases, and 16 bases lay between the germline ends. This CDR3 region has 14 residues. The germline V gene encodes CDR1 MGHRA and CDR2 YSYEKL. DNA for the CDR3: TGCGCCAGCAAGAGGCCCGACCGGGGTGAAAAACTGTTTTTT. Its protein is CASKRPDRGEKLFF.

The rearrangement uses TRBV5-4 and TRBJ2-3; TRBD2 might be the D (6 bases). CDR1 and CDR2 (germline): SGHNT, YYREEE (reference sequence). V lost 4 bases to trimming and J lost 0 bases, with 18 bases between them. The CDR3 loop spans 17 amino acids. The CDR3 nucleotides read TGTGCCAGCAGCGCGGGGACTCCAGCCGACAGCACAGATACGCAGTATTTT. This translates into CASSAGTPADSTDTQYF.

In nucleotides, the CDR3 is TGTGCCAGCAGCAGGCAGCCGAACACTGAAGCTTTCTTT. Translated, it gives CASSRQPNTEAFF. The chain has TRBV6-5 and TRBJ1-1; D unresolved. The CDR3 totals 13 residues. With 6 bases removed from V and 1 base from J, the gap between germline ends came to 9 bases. CDR1 and CDR2 (germline): MNHEY, SVGAGI.

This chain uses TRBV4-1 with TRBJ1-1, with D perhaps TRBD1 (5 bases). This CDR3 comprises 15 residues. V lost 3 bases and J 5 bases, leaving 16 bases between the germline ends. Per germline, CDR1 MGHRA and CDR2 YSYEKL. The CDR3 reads CASSHWGGGDTEAFF. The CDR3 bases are TGCGCCAGCAGCCACTGGGGCGGGGGAGATACTGAAGCTTTCTTT.

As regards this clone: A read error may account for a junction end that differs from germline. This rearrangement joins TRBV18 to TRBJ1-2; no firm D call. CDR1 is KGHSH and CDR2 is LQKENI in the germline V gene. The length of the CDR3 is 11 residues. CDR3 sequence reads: CASSPSDGKAF. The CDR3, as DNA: TGTGCCAGCTCACCGTCCGACGGGAAAGCCTTC.

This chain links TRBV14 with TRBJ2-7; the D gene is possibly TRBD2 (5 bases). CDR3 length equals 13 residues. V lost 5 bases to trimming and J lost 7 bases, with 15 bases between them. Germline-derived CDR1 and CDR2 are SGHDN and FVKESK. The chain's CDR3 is CASSSYGSGEQYF. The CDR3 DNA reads TGTGCCAGCAGCTCCTATGGTTCGGGGGAGCAGTACTTC. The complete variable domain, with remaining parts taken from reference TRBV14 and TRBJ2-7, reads EAGVTQFPSHSVIEKGQTVTLRCDPISGHDNLYWYRRVMGKEIKFLLHFVKESKQDESGMPNNRFLAERTGGTYSTLKVQPAELEDSGVYFCASSSYGSGEQYFGPGTRLTVT.

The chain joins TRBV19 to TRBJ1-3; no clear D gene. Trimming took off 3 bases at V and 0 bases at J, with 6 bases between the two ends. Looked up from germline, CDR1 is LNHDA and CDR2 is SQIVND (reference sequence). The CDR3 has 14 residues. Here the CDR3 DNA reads TGTGCCAGTAGTATTTCCCTCTCTGGAAACACCATATATTTT. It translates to CASSISLSGNTIYF.

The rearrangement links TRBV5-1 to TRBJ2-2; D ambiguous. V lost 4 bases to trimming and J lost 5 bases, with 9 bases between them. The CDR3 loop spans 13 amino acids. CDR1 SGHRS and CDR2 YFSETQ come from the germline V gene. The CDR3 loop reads CASSPLVTGELFF. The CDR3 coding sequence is TGCGCCAGCAGCCCATTAGTAACCGGGGAGCTGTTTTTT.